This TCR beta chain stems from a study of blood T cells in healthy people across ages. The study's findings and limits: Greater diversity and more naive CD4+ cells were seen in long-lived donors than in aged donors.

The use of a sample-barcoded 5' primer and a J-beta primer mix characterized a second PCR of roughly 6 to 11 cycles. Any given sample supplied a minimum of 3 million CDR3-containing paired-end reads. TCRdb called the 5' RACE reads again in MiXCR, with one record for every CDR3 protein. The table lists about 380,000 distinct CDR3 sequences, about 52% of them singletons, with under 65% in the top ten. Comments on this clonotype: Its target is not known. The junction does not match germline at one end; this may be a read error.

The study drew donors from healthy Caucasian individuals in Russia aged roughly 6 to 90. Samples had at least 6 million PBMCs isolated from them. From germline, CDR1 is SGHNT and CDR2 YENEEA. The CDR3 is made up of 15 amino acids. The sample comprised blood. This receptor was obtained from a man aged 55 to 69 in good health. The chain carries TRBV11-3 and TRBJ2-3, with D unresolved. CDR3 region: CASSPGRQNTDTQYF. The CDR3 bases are TGCGCCAGCAGCCCTGGTCGACAAAACACAGATACGCAGTATTTT.